The next 9 T cell receptor beta chains were all read from a single sample in a study of shared clonotypes between healthy human individuals. Measured with immunoSEQ multiplex PCR; TCRdb has only the in-frame clones, and not every one. The sample holds roughly 2 million clones, approximately 95% seen once. The sample taken for sequencing was naive CD4+ T cells sorted from blood. Subset noted: CD45RA+ positively selected. These receptors all stem from a man between 18 and 29 years old in good health.

This rearrangement joins TRBV6-6 to TRBJ1-1, with D unclear. V lost 7 bases to trimming and J lost 6 bases, with 21 bases between them. The CDR3 loop spans 15 amino acids. CDR1 and CDR2 from the germline V gene are MNHNY and SVGAGI (reference sequence). CDR3 protein: CASIPGPTGCSEAFF. CDR3 nucleotide sequence: TGTGCCAGCATTCCCGGTCCTACCGGGTGTTCTGAAGCTTTCTTT.

Points on this clone: Other DNA sequences of this sample code for an identical CDR3. The CDR3 nucleotides read TGCGCCAGCAGCCAAGGACAGGGCAACACAGATACGCAGTATTTT. It encodes CASSQGQGNTDTQYF. V and J are TRBV4-3 and TRBJ2-3; TRBD1 aligns across 7 bases. Germline-derived CDR1 and CDR2 are LGHNA and YSLEER. V was clipped by 1 base and J by 2 bases; unmatched bases: 3. The CDR3 spans 15 residues.

The DNA of the CDR3 is TGTGCCCCCGGTTGGTATAACGAGCAGTACTTC. Translated: CAPGWYNEQYF. V gene TRBV27 combines with J gene TRBJ2-7; D gene unclear. The CDR3 covers 11 residues. The germline gives CDR1 MNHEY, CDR2 SMNVEV (reference sequence). V lost 11 bases and J 5 bases, leaving 13 bases between the germline ends.

This rearrangement joins TRBV5-6 to TRBJ2-1, with D perhaps TRBD2 (5 bases). This CDR3 region has 17 residues. The V and J ends lost 0 bases and 7 bases respectively, with 20 bases between them. CDR1 is SGHDT and CDR2 is YYEEEE in the germline V gene. The chain's CDR3 is CASSLGRRTGARNEQFF. In DNA, the CDR3 is TGTGCCAGCAGCTTGGGACGGCGGACTGGCGCGAGGAATGAGCAGTTCTTC.

The J gene is TRBJ2-5, the V gene TRBV29-1, with a weak D call TRBD1 (5 bases). There are 12 residues in the CDR3. V lost 6 bases to trimming and J lost 5 bases, with 13 bases between them. Germline lookup yields CDR1 SQVTM and CDR2 ANQGSEA. Here the CDR3 DNA reads TGCAGCGTAATACAGGTGGGGGAGACCCAGTACTTC. Protein product: CSVIQVGETQYF.

The V gene is TRBV7-2, the J gene TRBJ1-1, with D perhaps TRBD1 (5 bases). V gave up 1 base and J gave up 5 bases, with 14 bases separating them. From germline, CDR1 is SGHTA and CDR2 FQGNSA. The CDR3 is 15 residues long. The chain's CDR3 is CASSLVSGKGTEAFF. The DNA for the CDR3 is TGTGCCAGCAGCTTAGTGTCGGGGAAGGGGACTGAAGCTTTCTTT.

The chain uses TRBV4-1 and TRBJ2-7; D may be TRBD2 (6 bases). The CDR3 is made up of 15 amino acids. The germline gives CDR1 MGHRA, CDR2 YSYEKL. The V end lost 1 base, the J end lost 6 bases, and 16 bases lay between the germline ends. The CDR3 here is CASSQAKGTSSEQYF. For the CDR3, the DNA is TGCGCCAGCAGCCAAGCCAAAGGGACTTCTAGCGAGCAGTACTTC.

This clone was recorded only once. The chain carries TRBV10-3 and TRBJ2-1, with D maybe TRBD2 (6 bases). The length of the CDR3 is 14 residues. The V gene's germline CDR1 is ENHRY and CDR2 SYGVKD. V was clipped by 0 bases and J by 7 bases, with 10 bases between them. DNA for the CDR3: TGTGCCATCAGTGAGTCGTCGAGCGGGAATGAGCAGTTCTTC. Amino acids: CAISESSSGNEQFF.

The chain uses TRBV19 and TRBJ1-1, with 7 nucleotides matching TRBD1. Germline V gives CDR1 LNHDA, CDR2 SQIVND (reference sequence). The CDR3 consists of 15 residues. With 4 bases clipped from V and 1 base from J, the junction kept 6 bases outside the gene matches. The CDR3: CASSTQTGRNTEAFF. The CDR3 region has the DNA TGTGCCAGTAGTACCCAGACAGGGAGGAACACTGAAGCTTTCTTT.